The clone carrying this TCR beta chain was recorded at least ten times. Its antigen is as yet unknown. Researchers amplified the TCR beta CDR3 regions from RNA transcripts. HTBI primers were the set used in a first-round RT-PCR of the TCR CDR3. Using its own MiXCR run on the multiplex PCR reads, TCRdb lists one record per CDR3 protein. The sample holds hundreds of thousands of distinct CDR3 sequences, approximately 25% seen once. The sample is drawn from a study of T cells in Graves' hyperthyroidism and ophthalmopathy. General study results and limits: Clonotypes that were expanded in thyroid above 0.001 mostly appeared in blood too. The model anticipated ophthalmopathy a median about 6.5 months pre-onset. Ophthalmopathy was separated from stable hyperthyroidism by a 13 V-J model.

The CDR3 covers 13 residues. The germline gives CDR1 MNHNS, CDR2 SASEGT. V was pared by 5 bases and J by 0 bases, with 4 bases between. The V call is TRBV6-1, the J call TRBJ2-2; D remains unclear. What was sequenced was blood. The sequence was collected from a man aged 50 or older with Graves' hyperthyroidism. CDR3 nucleotide sequence: TGTGCCAGCAGTTCGGCGAACACCGGGGAGCTGTTTTTT. Its translation: CASSSANTGELFF.